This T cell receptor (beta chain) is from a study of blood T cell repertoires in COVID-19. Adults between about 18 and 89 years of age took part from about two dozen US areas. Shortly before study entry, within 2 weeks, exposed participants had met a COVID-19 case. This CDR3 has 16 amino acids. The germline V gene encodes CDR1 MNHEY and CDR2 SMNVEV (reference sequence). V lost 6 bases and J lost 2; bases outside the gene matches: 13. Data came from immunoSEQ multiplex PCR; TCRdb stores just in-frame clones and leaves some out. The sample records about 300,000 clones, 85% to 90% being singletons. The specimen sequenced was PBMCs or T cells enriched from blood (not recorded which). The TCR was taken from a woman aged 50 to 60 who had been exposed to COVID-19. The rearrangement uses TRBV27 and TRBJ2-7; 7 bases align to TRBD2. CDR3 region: CASRGSGKRTTYEQYF. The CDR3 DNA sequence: TGTGCCAGCAGGGGGAGCGGGAAGCGAACCACCTACGAGCAGTACTTC.